Each of the 5 T cell receptor beta chains below was sequenced from the same sample in a study of cytomegalovirus exposure and HLA in healthy donors. Vbeta (60) and Jbeta (13) primers were used in the PCR. Method: immunoSEQ multiplex PCR; TCRdb's copy keeps in-frame clones and lacks some. Recorded for this sample: under 200,000 clones. Sequenced sample: PBMCs. The receptors come from a man aged 25 to 45 in good health and CMV-seronegative.

V and J are TRBV6-1 and TRBJ1-5; 9 positions match TRBD1. The V and J ends lost 3 bases and 4 bases, in that order; junction bases with no gene match: 1. The CDR3 has 14 amino acids. Germline CDR1 reads MNHNS; CDR2 reads SASEGT. CDR3 nucleotide sequence: TGTGCCAGCAGTGATGGGACAGGGAATCAGCCCCAGCATTTT. The encoded protein is CASSDGTGNQPQHF.

The chain has TRBV19 and TRBJ2-2, with 8 bases that match TRBD2. The CDR3 totals 15 residues. Trimming at V came to 4 bases and at J to 5 bases, leaving 6 bases not matched to a gene. The germline V gene has CDR1 LNHDA and CDR2 SQIVND (reference sequence). This chain's CDR3 is CASSTWTGGTGELFF. The CDR3 nucleotides read TGTGCCAGTAGTACCTGGACGGGGGGGACCGGGGAGCTGTTTTTT.

The chain uses TRBV18 and TRBJ1-1; 8 bases match TRBD1. This CDR3 spans 15 amino acids. Per the germline V gene, CDR1 is KGHSH and CDR2 is LQKENI. V was clipped by 2 bases and J by 6 bases; unmatched bases: 8. CDR3 region: CASSPKPDRDAEAFF. Written as DNA, the CDR3 is TGTGCCAGCTCACCAAAACCGGACAGGGACGCTGAAGCTTTCTTT.

The gene calls are TRBV7-2 and TRBJ1-5; D not certain. Germline CDR1 reads SGHTA; CDR2 reads FQGNSA. With 5 bases removed from V and 7 bases from J, the gap between germline ends came to 15 bases. This CDR3 contains 14 residues. The CDR3 is CASSLRKGGQPQHF. For the CDR3, the DNA is TGTGCCAGCAGCCTCCGCAAGGGAGGGCAGCCCCAGCATTTT.

This chain joins TRBV28 and TRBJ2-7; D might be TRBD1 (5 bases). CDR1 MDHEN and CDR2 SYDVKM come from the germline V gene. Trimming took off 3 bases at V and 6 bases at J, with 12 bases between the two ends. CDR3 length equals 13 residues. The CDR3 loop is CASSFRQWSEQYF. DNA for the CDR3: TGTGCCAGCAGTTTTCGACAGTGGAGCGAGCAGTACTTC. Filled out from reference TRBV28 and TRBJ2-7, the complete variable domain reads DVKVTQSSRYLVKRTGEKVFLECVQDMDHENMFWYRQDPGLGLRLIYFSYDVKMKEKGDIPEGYSVSREKKERFSLILESASTNQTSMYLCASSFRQWSEQYFGPGTRLTVT.